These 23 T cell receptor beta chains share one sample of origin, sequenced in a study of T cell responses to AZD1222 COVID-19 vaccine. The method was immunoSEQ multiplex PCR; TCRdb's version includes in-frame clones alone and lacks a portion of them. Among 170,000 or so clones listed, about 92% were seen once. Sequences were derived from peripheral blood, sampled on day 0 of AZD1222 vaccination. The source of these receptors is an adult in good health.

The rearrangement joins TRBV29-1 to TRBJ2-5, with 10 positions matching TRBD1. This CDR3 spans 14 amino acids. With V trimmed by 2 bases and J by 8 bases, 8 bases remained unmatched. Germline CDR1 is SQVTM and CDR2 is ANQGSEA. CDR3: CSVERDRGVKTQYF. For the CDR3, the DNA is TGCAGCGTTGAAAGGGACAGGGGTGTCAAAACCCAGTACTTC.

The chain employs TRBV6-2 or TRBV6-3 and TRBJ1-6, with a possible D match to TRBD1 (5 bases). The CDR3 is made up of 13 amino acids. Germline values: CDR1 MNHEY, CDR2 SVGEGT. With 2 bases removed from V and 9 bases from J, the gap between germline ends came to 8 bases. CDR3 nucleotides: TGTGCCAGCAGTTACGTCGGGGCTTCACCCCTCCACTTT. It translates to CASSYVGASPLHF.

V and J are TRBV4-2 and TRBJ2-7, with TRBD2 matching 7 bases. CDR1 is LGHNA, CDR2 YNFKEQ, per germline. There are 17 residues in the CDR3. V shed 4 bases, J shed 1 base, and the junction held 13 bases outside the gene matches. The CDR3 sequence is CASSRVLGRAGSYEQYF. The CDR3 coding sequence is TGTGCCAGCAGCCGGGTATTGGGGAGAGCGGGGTCCTACGAGCAGTACTTC.

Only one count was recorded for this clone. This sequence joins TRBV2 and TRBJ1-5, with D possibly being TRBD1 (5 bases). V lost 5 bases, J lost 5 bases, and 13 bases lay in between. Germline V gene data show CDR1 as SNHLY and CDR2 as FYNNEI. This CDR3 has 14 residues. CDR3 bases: TGTGCCAGCAGTAGAGACAGCCATGATCAGCCCCAGCATTTT. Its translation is CASSRDSHDQPQHF. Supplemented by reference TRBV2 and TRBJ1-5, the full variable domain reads EPEVTQTPSHQVTQMGQEVILRCVPISNHLYFYWYRQILGQKVEFLVSFYNNEISEKSEIFDDQFSVERPDGSNFTLKIRSTKLEDSAMYFCASSRDSHDQPQHFGDGTRLSIL.

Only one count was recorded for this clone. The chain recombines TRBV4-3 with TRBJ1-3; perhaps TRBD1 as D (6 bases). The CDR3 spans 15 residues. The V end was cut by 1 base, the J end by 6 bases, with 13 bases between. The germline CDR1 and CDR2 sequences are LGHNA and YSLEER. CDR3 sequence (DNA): TGCGCCAGCAGCCAAGCGGGGGGCGGCGAAAACACCATATATTTT. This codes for CASSQAGGGENTIYF.

The CDR3: CATRPGNSPLHF. For the CDR3, the DNA is TGTGCCACCCGACCAGGGAATTCACCCCTCCACTTT. The genes are TRBV10-3 and TRBJ1-6, with a tentative D call TRBD1 (5 bases). The V gene's germline CDR1 is ENHRY and CDR2 SYGVKD. This CDR3 spans 12 amino acids. V gave up 10 bases and J gave up 7 bases, with 11 bases separating them.

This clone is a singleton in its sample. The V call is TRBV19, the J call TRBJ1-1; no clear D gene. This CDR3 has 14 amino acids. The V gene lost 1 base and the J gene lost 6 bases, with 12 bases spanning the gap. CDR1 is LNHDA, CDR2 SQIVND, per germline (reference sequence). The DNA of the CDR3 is TGTGCCAGTAGTATAGTTGGGGTTTTCCCTGAAGCTTTCTTT. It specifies CASSIVGVFPEAFF.

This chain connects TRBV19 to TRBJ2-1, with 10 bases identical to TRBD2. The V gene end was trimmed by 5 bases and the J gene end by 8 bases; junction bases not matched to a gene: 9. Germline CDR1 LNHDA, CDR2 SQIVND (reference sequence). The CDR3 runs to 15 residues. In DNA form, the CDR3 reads TGTGCCAGTAGTTTCAAGCGGGGGGGAAGCGATGAGCAGTTCTTC. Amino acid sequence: CASSFKRGGSDEQFF.

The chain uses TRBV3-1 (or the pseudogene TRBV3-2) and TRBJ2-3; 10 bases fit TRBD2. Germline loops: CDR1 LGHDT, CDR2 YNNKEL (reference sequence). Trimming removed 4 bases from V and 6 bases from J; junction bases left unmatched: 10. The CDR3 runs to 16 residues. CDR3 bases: TGTGCCAGCAGCCCTCTAAAGCGGGGGGGCTTTGATACGCAGTATTTT. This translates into CASSPLKRGGFDTQYF.

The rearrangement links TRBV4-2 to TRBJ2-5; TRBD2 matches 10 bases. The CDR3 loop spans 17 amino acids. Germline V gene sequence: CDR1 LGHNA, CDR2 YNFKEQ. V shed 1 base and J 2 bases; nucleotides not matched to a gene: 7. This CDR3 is CASSQGGLAVQQETQYF. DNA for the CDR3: TGTGCCAGCAGCCAAGGTGGACTAGCGGTACAGCAAGAGACCCAGTACTTC.

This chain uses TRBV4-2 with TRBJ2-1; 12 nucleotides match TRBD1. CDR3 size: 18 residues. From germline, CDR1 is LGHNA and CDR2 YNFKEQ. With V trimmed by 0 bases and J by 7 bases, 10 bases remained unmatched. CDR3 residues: CASSQEGTGGGIENEQFF. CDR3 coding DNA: TGTGCCAGCAGCCAAGAAGGGACAGGGGGCGGTATCGAAAATGAGCAGTTCTTC.

The CDR3 protein is CASGPLGRPEQYF. DNA for the CDR3: TGTGCCAGCGGACCCCTCGGGCGGCCGGAGCAGTACTTC. The rearrangement uses TRBV6-5 and TRBJ2-7; no clear D gene. Germline V gene sequence: CDR1 MNHEY, CDR2 SVGAGI. The germline V and J ends were trimmed by 8 bases and 7 bases, with 18 bases remaining between them. The CDR3 is 13 amino acids.

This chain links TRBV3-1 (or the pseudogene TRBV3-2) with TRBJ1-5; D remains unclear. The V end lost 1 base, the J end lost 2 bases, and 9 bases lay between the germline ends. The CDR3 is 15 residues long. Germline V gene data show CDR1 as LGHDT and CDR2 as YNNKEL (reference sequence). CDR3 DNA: TGTGCCAGCAGCCAAGGGCCCCTGGGCAATCAGCCCCAGCATTTT. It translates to CASSQGPLGNQPQHF.

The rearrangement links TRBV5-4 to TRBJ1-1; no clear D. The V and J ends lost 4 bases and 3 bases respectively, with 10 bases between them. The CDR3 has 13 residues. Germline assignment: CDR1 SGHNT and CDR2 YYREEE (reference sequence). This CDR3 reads CASSRGWDTEAFF. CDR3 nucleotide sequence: TGTGCCAGCAGCCGTGGTTGGGACACTGAAGCTTTCTTT.

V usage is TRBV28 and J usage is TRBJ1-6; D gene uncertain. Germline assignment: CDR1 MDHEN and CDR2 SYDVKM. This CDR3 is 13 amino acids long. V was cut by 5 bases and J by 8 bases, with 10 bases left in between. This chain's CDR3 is CASSQTGHSPLHF. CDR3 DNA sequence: TGTGCCAGCAGTCAAACCGGGCATTCACCCCTCCACTTT.

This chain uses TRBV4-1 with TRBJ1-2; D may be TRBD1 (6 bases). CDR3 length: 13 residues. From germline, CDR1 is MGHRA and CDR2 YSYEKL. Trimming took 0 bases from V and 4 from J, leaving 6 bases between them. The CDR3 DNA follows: TGCGCCAGCAGCCAAGAGGACAGCTATGGCTACACCTTC. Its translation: CASSQEDSYGYTF.

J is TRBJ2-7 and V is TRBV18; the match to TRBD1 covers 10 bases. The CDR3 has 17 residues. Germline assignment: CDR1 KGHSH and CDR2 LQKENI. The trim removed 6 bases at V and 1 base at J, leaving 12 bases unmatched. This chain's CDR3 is CASSSPVGQGMSYEQYF. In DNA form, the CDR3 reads TGTGCCAGCTCGTCACCGGTGGGACAGGGGATGTCCTACGAGCAGTACTTC. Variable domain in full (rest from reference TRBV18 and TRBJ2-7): NAGVMQNPRHLVRRRGQEARLRCSPMKGHSHVYWYRQLPEEGLKFMVYLQKENIIDESGMPKERFSAEFPKEGPSILRIQQVVRGDSAAYFCASSSPVGQGMSYEQYFGPGTRLTVT.

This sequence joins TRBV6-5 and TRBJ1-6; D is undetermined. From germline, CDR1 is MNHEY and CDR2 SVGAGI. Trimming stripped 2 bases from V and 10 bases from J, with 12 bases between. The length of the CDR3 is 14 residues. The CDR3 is CASSYLAGSSPLHF. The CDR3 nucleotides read TGTGCCAGCAGTTACCTGGCAGGTAGCTCACCCCTCCACTTT.

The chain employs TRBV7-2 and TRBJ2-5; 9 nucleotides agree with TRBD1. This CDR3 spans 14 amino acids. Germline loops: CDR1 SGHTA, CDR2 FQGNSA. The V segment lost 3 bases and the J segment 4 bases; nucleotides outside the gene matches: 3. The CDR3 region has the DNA TGTGCCAGCAGCTTCGGACAGGGGCGAGAGACCCAGTACTTC. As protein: CASSFGQGRETQYF. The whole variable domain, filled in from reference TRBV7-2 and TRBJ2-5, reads GAGVSQSPSNKVTEKGKDVELRCDPISGHTALYWYRQSLGQGLEFLIYFQGNSAPDKSGLPSDRFSAERTGGSVSTLTIQRTQQEDSAVYLCASSFGQGRETQYFGPGTRLLVL.

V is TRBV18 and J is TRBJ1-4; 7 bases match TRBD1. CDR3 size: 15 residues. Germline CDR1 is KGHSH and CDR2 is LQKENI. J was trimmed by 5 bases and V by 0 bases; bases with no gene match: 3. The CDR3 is CASSPPGTVNEKLFF. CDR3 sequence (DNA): TGTGCCAGCTCACCACCCGGGACAGTCAATGAAAAACTGTTTTTT.

The CDR3 DNA reads as TGTGCCATCAAATCCGGGACAGGGGATGAAAAACTGTTTTTT. This encodes CAIKSGTGDEKLFF. The gene calls are TRBV10-3 and TRBJ1-4, with 10 positions matching TRBD1. Germline assignment: CDR1 ENHRY and CDR2 SYGVKD. V trimming: 7 bases; J trimming: 6 bases; junction bases outside the gene matches: 5. CDR3 length equals 14 residues.

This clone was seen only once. The CDR3 loop is CASSYSSSYSYEQYF. The CDR3 region has the DNA TGTGCCAGCAGTTACTCGAGCAGCTACTCCTACGAGCAGTACTTC. The rearrangement joins TRBV6-5 to TRBJ2-7, with unresolved D. Trimming removed 0 bases from V and 0 bases from J, with 9 bases in between. Germline values: CDR1 MNHEY, CDR2 SVGAGI. The CDR3 has 15 amino acids.

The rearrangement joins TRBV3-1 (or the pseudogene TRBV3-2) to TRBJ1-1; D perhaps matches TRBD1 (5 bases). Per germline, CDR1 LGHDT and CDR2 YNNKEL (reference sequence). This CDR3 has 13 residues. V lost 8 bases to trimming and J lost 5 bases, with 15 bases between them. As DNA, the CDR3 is TGTGCCAGCCACAATCTAGACAGAACTGAAGCTTTCTTT. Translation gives CASHNLDRTEAFF.